Listed below are T cell receptor beta chains from one sample, sequenced in a study of blood T cell repertoires in COVID-19. Produced via immunoSEQ multiplex PCR; TCRdb's table is partial and in-frame only. Here the sample spans roughly 500,000 clones, approximately 88% being singletons. Sequenced material: PBMCs or T cells enriched from blood (not recorded which). Every receptor here comes from a woman aged 40 to 50 who had recovered from COVID-19. Each CDR3 is given with its conserved first and last residue. Each record gives: clone size, CDR3 length, D gene, V gene, CDR3 protein. The D gene is left open where the match is weak. Clone size is shown for a subset of rows, as once, few, many or a class of expanded clone.

>-|15|TRBD1|TRBV30
CAWSQQGGAREKLFF
>-|14|TRBD1|TRBV5-4
CASSAGGYNEKLFF
>-|14|TRBD1|TRBV11-3
CASSSGTGSTEAFF
>-|15|-|TRBV4-2
CASSQEPGRGTEAFF
>-|14|-|TRBV6-5
CASSPGHVNYGYTF
>many|11|-|TRBV12-3/TRBV12-4
CASSRGYEQYF
>-|14|TRBD2|TRBV7-2
CASSTPAGLAEQFF
>-|14|-|TRBV7-2
CASSSRTEKYGYTF
>once|14|TRBD1|TRBV5-1
CASSTSGGNTEAFF
>-|15|TRBD1|TRBV5-1
CASSRVQGGWNEQFF
>-|14|-|TRBV11-3
CASTSGVSHTEAFF
>-|15|-|TRBV12-5
CASGLGRATYNEQFF